Following are 9 T cell receptor beta chains from one sample sequenced in a study of blood T cell repertoires in COVID-19. Data came from immunoSEQ multiplex PCR; TCRdb stores just in-frame clones and leaves some out. The sample has approximately 52,000 clones; approximately 91% are singletons. Sequenced input: peripheral blood. The receptor source for this set is a man in his fifties with active COVID-19.

The rearrangement uses TRBV2 and TRBJ1-5; D is ambiguous. This CDR3 is built from 13 residues. From germline, CDR1 is SNHLY and CDR2 FYNNEI. V was cut by 4 bases and J by 7 bases, with 11 bases left in between. CDR3 amino acids: CASSAAGNQPQHF. The CDR3 DNA reads TGTGCCAGCAGTGCGGCAGGTAACCAGCCCCAGCATTTT.

This chain links TRBV7-8 with TRBJ1-2, with 10 bases fitting TRBD1. Trimming took 1 base from V and 7 from J; bases not matched to a gene: 6. CDR3 length equals 15 residues. Germline V lookup: CDR1 SGHVS, CDR2 FQNEAQ. In DNA form, the CDR3 reads TGTGCCAGCAGCTTAGAGGGACAGGGGATCGGTGGCTACACCTTC. Its protein is CASSLEGQGIGGYTF. Drawing the rest from reference TRBV7-8 and TRBJ1-2, the complete variable domain is GAGVSQSPRYKVAKRGQDVALRCDPISGHVSLFWYQQALGQGPEFLTYFQNEAQLDKSGLPSDRFFAERPEGSVSTLKIQRTQQEDSAVYLCASSLEGQGIGGYTFGSGTRLTVV.

The rearrangement uses TRBV4-2 and TRBJ2-7; 7 bases are a match to TRBD1. There are 15 residues in the CDR3. The V segment lost 0 bases and the J segment 2 bases; nucleotides outside the gene matches: 4. CDR1 is LGHNA, CDR2 YNFKEQ, per germline. The CDR3 region has the DNA TGTGCCAGCAGCCAAGATCTTGGGACAGCCTACGAGCAGTACTTC. Translation: CASSQDLGTAYEQYF.

The rearrangement links TRBV18 to TRBJ1-2; D may be TRBD1 (5 bases). The CDR3 has 12 amino acids. Germline V gene data show CDR1 as KGHSH and CDR2 as LQKENI. Trimming removed 0 bases at V and 6 bases at J, with 5 bases between. For the CDR3, the DNA is TGTGCCAGCTCACCACCAGGGGATGGCTACACCTTC. Translation gives CASSPPGDGYTF.

The rearrangement joins TRBV29-1 to TRBJ2-1; TRBD2 matches at 10 bases. CDR3 size: 16 residues. Per germline, CDR1 SQVTM and CDR2 ANQGSEA. The trim removed 4 bases at V and 3 bases at J, leaving 9 bases unmatched. CDR3 region: CSVGLGRTSGYNEQFF. The CDR3 DNA reads TGCAGCGTTGGGCTAGGCCGGACTAGCGGCTACAATGAGCAGTTCTTC.

This CDR3 is CASSTSRDRGKTNEKLFF. The CDR3 DNA follows: TGTGCCAGTAGTACGAGCCGGGACAGGGGTAAAACTAATGAAAAACTGTTTTTT. V is TRBV19 and J is TRBJ1-4; 10 bases are shared with TRBD1. In germline, CDR1 is LNHDA, CDR2 SQIVND (reference sequence). The trim removed 4 bases at V and 1 base at J, leaving 9 bases unmatched. CDR3 length: 18 residues.

The rearrangement links TRBV5-1 to TRBJ1-3, with 10 bases lining up with TRBD1. V lost 2 bases, J lost 2 bases, and 4 bases stayed unmatched. The CDR3 contains 16 residues. Germline loops: CDR1 SGHRS, CDR2 YFSETQ. Here the CDR3 DNA reads TGCGCCAGCAGCTTACAAGGGACAGGGGCTGGAAACACCATATATTTT. This encodes CASSLQGTGAGNTIYF.

The rearrangement links TRBV6-6 to TRBJ1-3; no firm D call. This CDR3 has 14 amino acids. Per germline, CDR1 MNHNY and CDR2 SVGAGI (reference sequence). The ends were cut back, 4 bases at V and 0 bases at J, with 7 bases in the middle. CDR3: CASSSLRSGNTIYF. In DNA, the CDR3 is TGTGCCAGCAGTTCTCTGCGCTCTGGAAACACCATATATTTT.

The chain links TRBV2 to TRBJ1-3, with D unclear. CDR3 length: 15 residues. Germline-derived CDR1 and CDR2 are SNHLY and FYNNEI. V lost 2 bases, J lost 2 bases, and 10 bases lay in between. The CDR3 region is CASSENSIPGNTIYF. DNA of the CDR3: TGTGCCAGCAGTGAAAACTCCATACCTGGAAACACCATATATTTT.